This TCR beta chain derives from a study of OX40 agonist ivuxolimab in advanced cancers. Context from the whole study: Ivuxolimab, which targeted the costimulatory receptor OX40 (CD134), was an agonistic, fully human IgG2 monoclonal antibody. Of the roughly 51 patients in dose escalation, some 20 had hepatocellular carcinoma, about 15 had melanoma, 9 had renal cell carcinoma and 9 had head and neck cancer. Partial responses occurred in three dose-escalation patients: two with cutaneous melanoma and one with hepatocellular carcinoma. Peripheral TCRbeta sequencing was intended to test whether TCR sequence diversity was altered and clonal T-cell expansion was caused by ivuxolimab. In the dose-escalation cohort, roughly 80% of patients were male, and the mean age was approximately 60 years, with a range of about 20 to 90. Patients were allowed to have had prior anti-PD-1, anti-PD-L1 or anti-CTLA-4 therapy, and approximately 43% of the dose-escalation patients had previously received checkpoint inhibitors. Intravenous ivuxolimab was administered to patients every 2 weeks at six dose levels: 0.01, 0.1, 0.3, 1.5, 3 and 10 mg/kg. The paper describes the monotherapy dose-escalation part (N of about 55 patients) of the phase I trial of ivuxolimab.

As regards this clone: Its antigen is still unknown. Per-base quality was not reported, and no clone a single base away is much larger than it.

V is clipped by 2 bases and J by 4 bases, and the sequence between their germline boundaries is 30 bases long. Per the germline V gene (reference sequence), GTSNPN is the CDR1 and SVGIG is the CDR2. There are 19 amino acids in the CDR3, from cysteine to phenylalanine inclusive. Only CDR3 DNA is held: 57 bases, read in frame from base 1. Summary of the overall study and its limitations: At doses of 0.1 to 3.0 mg/kg, clonal expansion of both CD4+ and CD8+ blood T cells was observed from baseline to week 6. After ivuxolimab, expanded clones were on average more numerous among CD8+ T cells than among CD4+ T cells. Partial responders in the 0.1-3.0 mg/kg groups had among the lowest normalized peripheral clonal expansion, especially among CD8+ T cells. Low levels of normalized T-cell clonal expansion were also shown by some nonresponding patients. The antigen specificity of the peripheral T cells that underwent clonal expansion was not determined.

The trial excluded patients who had a history of autoimmune disease or who were on systemic immunosuppression. Peripheral blood for TCR sequencing was collected from all dose cohorts at baseline, on cycle 4 day 1, and on cycle 7 day 1. The samples were drawn from a first-in-human, open-label, multicenter phase I dose-escalation trial of ivuxolimab. Adults with locally advanced or metastatic melanoma, renal cell, hepatocellular, or head and neck squamous cell carcinoma were enrolled in the trial. Before TCR sequencing, CD4+ T cells and CD8+ T cells from peripheral blood were sorted into separate populations. Genomic DNA was extracted from sorted cells for sequencing of the TCRbeta CDR3 region. TCRbeta CDR3 regions were sequenced using the immunoSEQ Assay. TCRdb took this table from immuneACCESS and kept in-frame rearrangements with V and J called. Such tables lack part of the clones; where checked against another copy, unresolved V genes explain under half of the gap, and the rest is unexplained. Counted in this sample were approximately 52,000 clones; 75% to 85% of them appeared once. The ten top clones hold less than 2% of the sample.

The material sequenced was CD4+ or CD8+ T cells sorted from blood, taken in a trial of the OX40 agonist ivuxolimab. In this chain, TRBV30 is recombined with TRBJ2-7; TRBD2 is a weak D gene call, 6 bases matching. The clonotype comes from an adult with an advanced solid tumor such as melanoma, head and neck, liver or kidney cancer. The CDR3 protein sequence reads: CAWSITRDGGLVPKYEQYF. The nucleotide sequence reads as follows: TGTGCCTGGAGTATTACGCGGGACGGAGGTTTGGTTCCAAAATACGAGCAGTACTTC.